Listed below are T cell receptor beta chains from one sample, sequenced in a study of response to subunit inactivated influenza vaccine. MiXCR, run by TCRdb on the RT-PCR reads, gives a single entry per CDR3 protein. The table shows about 700,000 distinct CDR3 sequences, with approximately 15% occurring only once. Source: PBMCs from blood, taken 14 to 15 days before vaccination. The receptors were sampled from a man over 45 who received an inactivated influenza vaccine. Both conserved end residues are part of each CDR3. The D gene is left open where the match is weak. Not every row has a clone size; where given, it reads once, few, many or a size class.

D,V,size,J,DNA,CDR3
TRBD1,TRBV2,few,TRBJ2-5,TGTGCCAGCAGACGCGGGACAGGGATTCGAGAGACCCAGTACTTC,CASRRGTGIRETQYF
.,TRBV4-1,many,TRBJ1-5,TGCGCCAGCAGCCAAGGGGGCGCAAGTATCAATCAGCCCCAGCATTTT,CASSQGGASINQPQHF
TRBD2,TRBV18,many,TRBJ2-1,TGTGCCAGCTCACCGGCGGGAGTTTCCTACAATGAGCAGTTCTTC,CASSPAGVSYNEQFF
.,TRBV4-1,many,TRBJ1-4,TGCGCCAGCAGCCAATCCGGGACCGGTAATGAAAAACTGTTTTTT,CASSQSGTGNEKLFF
TRBD2,TRBV6-4,.,TRBJ2-1,TGTGCCAGCAGTCGACTAGCGGGAGGATCCACTTACAATGAGCAGTTCTTC,CASSRLAGGSTYNEQFF
TRBD1,TRBV6-2/TRBV6-3,.,TRBJ2-6,TGTGCCAGCAGACAACGTGGGACAGGGCTCTCTGGGGCCAACGTCCTGACTTTC,CASRQRGTGLSGANVLTF
.,TRBV7-8,few,TRBJ2-5,TGTGCCAGCAGCTTAGCTGACCGGGGAAGGGGGACCCAGTACTTC,CASSLADRGRGTQYF
.,TRBV12-3/TRBV12-4,many,TRBJ2-3,TGTGCCAGCAGATCAAGGAATTTAGATACGCAGTATTTT,CASRSRNLDTQYF
.,TRBV30,.,TRBJ1-2,TGTGCCTGGACAGAGAGTAACTATGGCTACACCTTC,CAWTESNYGYTF
.,TRBV13,few,TRBJ2-7,TGTGCCAGCAGCTTGGGCCAGGGGAGGCGCGAGCAGTACTTC,CASSLGQGRREQYF
TRBD1,TRBV11-2,few,TRBJ2-7,TGTGCCAGCAGCTATGAGGGGACAGGGCTCTACGAGCAGTACTTC,CASSYEGTGLYEQYF
.,TRBV15,.,TRBJ2-1,TGTGCCACCAGCAGCCCAGGGGTGGGACCCACACGACCCGGCTACAATGAGCAGTTCTTC,CATSSPGVGPTRPGYNEQFF
.,TRBV15,.,TRBJ2-1,TGTGCCACCAGCTCCCGTGTGTACAATGAGCAGTTCTTC,CATSSRVYNEQFF
.,TRBV5-1,many,TRBJ1-6,TGCGCCAGCAGCTTGGCCCGTCGGGTATATTCACCCCTCCACTTT,CASSLARRVYSPLHF
TRBD2,TRBV20-1,once,TRBJ2-7,TGCAGTGCTACCGAACGTCCCGGACTAGTTGCCGAGCAGTACTTC,CSATERPGLVAEQYF
TRBD1,TRBV7-2,many,TRBJ1-4,TGTGCCAGCAGCTGGGGACAGCATAATGAAAAACTGTTTTTT,CASSWGQHNEKLFF
.,TRBV4-1,few,TRBJ2-4,TGCGCCAGCAGCCAAGTAGCAGAAGCCAAAAACATTCAGTACTTC,CASSQVAEAKNIQYF
TRBD2,TRBV7-8,.,TRBJ2-7,TGTGCCAGCAGCTCTGTAGCGGGCGATTCCTACGAGCAGTACTTC,CASSSVAGDSYEQYF
TRBD2,TRBV7-2,.,TRBJ2-5,TGTGCCAGCAGCCTCCCGGGGCTAGCGGGAGAGACCCAGTACTTC,CASSLPGLAGETQYF
.,TRBV29-1,many,TRBJ1-3,TGCAGCGTTGAAGGGCCAGGGACTGGAAACACCATATATTTT,CSVEGPGTGNTIYF
.,TRBV7-2,few,TRBJ2-5,TGTGCCAGCAGCTTGGTGGGTACTGAGGCCAAGAGACCCCAGTACTTC,CASSLVGTEAKRPQYF
.,TRBV30,.,TRBJ2-7,TGTGCCTGGAGTAAGGGGGTTGGCTCCTACGAGCAGTACTTC,CAWSKGVGSYEQYF
.,TRBV7-2,few,TRBJ2-1,TGTGCCAGCAGCTTACTTCAAGCGACTGAGCAGTTCTTC,CASSLLQATEQFF
.,TRBV20-1,many,TRBJ2-1,TGCAGTGCTAGAGATCCTTATAGCAGGGATGAGCAGTTCTTC,CSARDPYSRDEQFF
.,TRBV11-2,.,TRBJ2-7,TGTGCCAGCAGCCCCGACTACGGGAGCTCCTACGAGCAGTACTTC,CASSPDYGSSYEQYF
TRBD2,TRBV4-3,.,TRBJ2-2,TGCGCCAGCAGCCTGACCCTAGCGGGAGGTACCACCGGGGAGCTGTTTTTT,CASSLTLAGGTTGELFF
TRBD2,TRBV20-1,few,TRBJ2-6,TGCAGTGCTCGGACTAGCGGATTATCTGGGGCCAACGTCCTGACTTTC,CSARTSGLSGANVLTF
TRBD2,TRBV20-1,.,TRBJ2-7,TGCAGTGCGAGACTAGCGGTTTCATCCTACGAGCAGTACTTC,CSARLAVSSYEQYF
TRBD1,TRBV20-1,.,TRBJ2-7,TGCAGTGCTCCGTTAAACAGGGGCGGCGAGCAGTACTTC,CSAPLNRGGEQYF
TRBD2,TRBV20-1,few,TRBJ2-7,TGCAGTGCTCCTTCGACTAGCGGGAGTGAAGTGCAGTACTTC,CSAPSTSGSEVQYF
TRBD2,TRBV9,.,TRBJ2-5,TGTGCCAGCAGCTCCGAAGCGGGGGTGGCAGAGACCCAGTACTTC,CASSSEAGVAETQYF
.,TRBV6-2/TRBV6-3,.,TRBJ1-5,TGTGCCAGCAGAAACGGGACCCGGCTACGCGGTCAGCCCCAGCATTTT,CASRNGTRLRGQPQHF
TRBD1,TRBV20-1,.,TRBJ2-7,TGCAGTGGGGGACAGGGGGTGTCCTACGAGCAGTACTTC,CSGGQGVSYEQYF
TRBD1,TRBV12-3/TRBV12-4,.,TRBJ2-3,TGTGCCAGCAGGCCGGGGTTTTCGGGACAGGGATCAGATACGCAGTATTTT,CASRPGFSGQGSDTQYF
.,TRBV12-3/TRBV12-4,.,TRBJ1-2,TGTGCCAGCAGTGCCGGGACGGACCCCAATGGCTACACCTTC,CASSAGTDPNGYTF
.,TRBV5-6,.,TRBJ1-5,TGTGCCAGCAGCTTGCTGGGGAGTATGGACAATCAGCCCCAGCATTTT,CASSLLGSMDNQPQHF
TRBD2,TRBV24-1,few,TRBJ2-1,TGTGCCACCAGTGATTGGCAGCGGGAGGGAAGGAATGAGCAGTTCTTC,CATSDWQREGRNEQFF
.,TRBV2,few,TRBJ2-3,TGTGCCAGCAGGGTCAGCTCGGGGGCTGCAGATACGCAGTATTTT,CASRVSSGAADTQYF
TRBD1,TRBV6-2/TRBV6-3,few,TRBJ2-3,TGTGCCAGCAGTTACTCACCCACGACGGCGTTGAGGCAGGGGGCTGCGCAGTATTTT,CASSYSPTTALRQGAAQYF
TRBD2,TRBV7-6,.,TRBJ2-2,TGTGCCAGCAGCTTAGCGGCTAGCGGGAGGGCCAGTATCGCCGGGGAGCTGTTTTTT,CASSLAASGRASIAGELFF
.,TRBV7-9,.,TRBJ1-6,TGTGCCAGCAGCACCCCCGGGCGACCCCTCCACTTT,CASSTPGRPLHF
.,TRBV7-2,many,TRBJ1-4,TGTGCCAGCAGCTTCGGCAGGGGAGAAAAACTGTTTTTT,CASSFGRGEKLFF
TRBD2,TRBV7-2,few,TRBJ2-3,TGTGCCAGCAGCTTCGGGACTAGCGGGGCGGCGCAGTATTTT,CASSFGTSGAAQYF
TRBD2,TRBV20-1,.,TRBJ2-3,TGCAGTGCTAGGCTTGGACTAGCGACCGCGACAGATACGCAGTATTTT,CSARLGLATATDTQYF
.,TRBV12-3/TRBV12-4,few,TRBJ1-3,TGTGCCAGCACCCACCCCGGGCCGAGATCTGGAAACACCATATATTTT,CASTHPGPRSGNTIYF
TRBD1,TRBV11-2,many,TRBJ2-2,TGTGCCAGCAGCCACTTAGGCTTAACAGGGGGCACCGGGGAGCTGTTTTTT,CASSHLGLTGGTGELFF
.,TRBV27,.,TRBJ2-2,TGTGCCACCGCGGGGTTGGGGAACACCGGGGAGCTGTTTTTT,CATAGLGNTGELFF
TRBD1,TRBV4-2,.,TRBJ2-6,TGTGCCAGCAGCCCCTCGGGACAGGGGGCATCGGGGGCCAACGTCCTGACTTTC,CASSPSGQGASGANVLTF